Presented here are 21 T cell receptor beta chains from one specimen sequenced in a study of CD8 T cells in Susac syndrome. With random hexamers, reverse transcription was performed on roughly 0.5 to 1 ug of RNA. TCRdb independently ran MiXCR on the immunoSEQ multiplex PCR reads; one entry per CDR3 protein. The sample holds some 77,000 distinct CDR3 sequences, approximately 93% seen once. The sample was CD4+ T cells from PBMCs. Every receptor here comes from a human donor with Susac syndrome.

The rearrangement uses TRBV7-9 and TRBJ2-3, with unresolved D. This CDR3 region has 15 residues. Trimming removed 8 bases at V and 2 bases at J, with 17 bases between. Germline CDR1 and CDR2: SEHNR and FQNEAQ (reference sequence). The CDR3 sequence: CASAPVATITDTQYF. CDR3 sequence (DNA): TGTGCCAGCGCTCCCGTAGCTACTATCACAGATACGCAGTATTTT.

The chain carries TRBV20-1 and TRBJ1-5, with 10 bases aligning to TRBD1. V shed 3 bases and J 6 bases; nucleotides not matched to a gene: 8. The CDR3 covers 15 residues. CDR1 is DFQATT and CDR2 is SNEGSKA in the germline V gene (reference sequence). The CDR3 is CSASGSTGGIQPQHF. CDR3 DNA: TGCAGTGCTAGCGGGTCGACAGGGGGCATTCAGCCCCAGCATTTT.

The chain combines TRBV20-1 with TRBJ1-3; D may be TRBD1 (6 bases). Trimming stripped 0 bases from V and 2 bases from J, with 8 bases between. Germline V gives CDR1 DFQATT, CDR2 SNEGSKA (reference sequence). The CDR3 is 14 amino acids. CDR3 in amino acids: CSAREGGAGNTIYF. The CDR3 DNA sequence: TGCAGTGCTAGAGAAGGGGGAGCTGGAAACACCATATATTTT.

The CDR3 loop reads CASRKLRDYGYTF. The CDR3 DNA reads TGTGCCAGCCGCAAATTGAGGGACTATGGCTACACCTTC. The chain links TRBV27 to TRBJ1-2; no definite D call. The CDR3 loop spans 13 amino acids. V dropped 8 bases and J dropped 3 bases, with 13 bases sitting between them. Germline CDR1 MNHEY, CDR2 SMNVEV (reference sequence).

V is TRBV11-2 and J is TRBJ1-6; perhaps TRBD1 as D (5 bases). CDR1 and CDR2 (germline): SGHAT, FQNNGV. The CDR3 is 15 residues long. Deletions cut 1 base from V and 7 bases from J, with 11 bases between. CDR3 sequence reads: CASSLGGVSNSPLHF. The CDR3 DNA follows: TGTGCCAGCAGCTTAGGAGGGGTGAGCAATTCACCCCTCCACTTT.

The CDR3: CASSVTGTGNNSPLHF. The CDR3 DNA sequence: TGCGCCAGCAGCGTAACCGGGACAGGGAACAATTCACCCCTCCACTTT. The chain has TRBV5-1 and TRBJ1-6; the match to TRBD1 covers 9 bases. The CDR3 is 16 residues long. Looked up from germline, CDR1 is SGHRS and CDR2 is YFSETQ. V was clipped by 4 bases and J by 7 bases; unmatched bases: 9.

V usage is TRBV4-2 and J usage is TRBJ2-7; D might be TRBD1 (6 bases). Germline-derived CDR1 and CDR2 are LGHNA and YNFKEQ. V dropped 0 bases and J dropped 1 base, with 13 bases sitting between them. The CDR3 has 16 amino acids. The CDR3 sequence: CASSQDDRTSSYEQYF. CDR3 coding DNA: TGTGCCAGCAGCCAAGATGACAGGACATCTTCCTACGAGCAGTACTTC.

The chain couples TRBV11-3 to TRBJ2-6; unclear D gene. This CDR3 has 15 amino acids. The germline CDR1 and CDR2 sequences are SGHNT and YENEEA. The V gene lost 5 bases and the J gene lost 1 base, with 9 bases spanning the gap. The CDR3 sequence is CASSPKGSGANVLTF. The CDR3 region has the DNA TGTGCCAGCAGCCCAAAGGGTTCTGGGGCCAACGTCCTGACTTTC.

J is TRBJ2-3 and V is TRBV6-1, with D hard to call. Trimming removed 6 bases from V and 3 bases from J, with 7 bases in between. This CDR3 has 12 amino acids. CDR1 and CDR2 (germline): MNHNS, SASEGT. The CDR3 DNA reads as TGTGCCAGCAGCCGCTTGACAGATACGCAGTATTTT. Its protein product is CASSRLTDTQYF.

The rearrangement joins TRBV28 to TRBJ1-2, with a tentative D call TRBD1 (5 bases). Germline assignment: CDR1 MDHEN and CDR2 SYDVKM. V lost 6 bases to trimming and J lost 1 base, with 18 bases between them. The CDR3 runs 16 residues. The CDR3 DNA reads as TGTGCCAGCAGGCCTACTGGTGGGGGAGGTAACTATGGCTACACCTTC. It translates to CASRPTGGGGNYGYTF.

The chain employs TRBV2 and TRBJ2-1, with 11 bases matching TRBD1. From germline, CDR1 is SNHLY and CDR2 FYNNEI. V was pared by 8 bases and J by 8 bases, with 8 bases of the junction left unmatched. The CDR3 is made up of 14 amino acids. The CDR3 loop is CASYYGTGGYEQFF. CDR3 nucleotide sequence: TGTGCCAGCTACTACGGGACAGGGGGTTATGAGCAGTTCTTC.

V gene TRBV5-1 combines with J gene TRBJ1-2, with 7 positions matching TRBD1. The CDR3 runs 17 residues. V was clipped by 4 bases and J by 4 bases; unmatched bases: 16. Germline V CDR1 and CDR2: SGHRS, YFSETQ. This chain's CDR3 is CASSVLEGQLVGYGYTF. The CDR3 nucleotides are TGCGCCAGCAGCGTATTAGAGGGACAGTTAGTCGGCTATGGCTACACCTTC.

This chain connects TRBV11-2 to TRBJ2-5, with D perhaps TRBD1 (6 bases). V gave up 6 bases and J gave up 5 bases, with 16 bases separating them. The CDR3 has 14 residues. Germline V gene data show CDR1 as SGHAT and CDR2 as FQNNGV. CDR3 coding DNA: TGTGCCAGCAGTTTTCCCGGACAGCCGGAGACCCAGTACTTC. Its translation: CASSFPGQPETQYF.

This clonotype was seen a handful of times. The CDR3 reads CSTGQGDTGELFF. CDR3 sequence (DNA): TGCAGCACCGGACAGGGGGACACCGGGGAGCTGTTTTTT. The chain carries TRBV29-1 and TRBJ2-2; 10 bases align to TRBD1. CDR1 and CDR2 (germline): SQVTM, ANQGSEA. Trimming removed 8 bases from V and 3 bases from J; junction bases left unmatched: 3. The CDR3 covers 13 residues.

The chain uses TRBV11-2 and TRBJ1-1; D may be TRBD1 (5 bases). The CDR3 contains 14 residues. The V and J ends lost 2 bases and 4 bases respectively, with 11 bases between them. Per germline, CDR1 SGHAT and CDR2 FQNNGV. CDR3 residues: CASSLNNGGTEAFF. The CDR3 nucleotides read TGTGCCAGCAGCTTAAATAACGGGGGCACTGAAGCTTTCTTT.

The V gene is TRBV25-1, the J gene TRBJ1-2, with a weak D call TRBD1 (6 bases). Trimming removed 4 bases at V and 6 bases at J, with 9 bases between. The CDR3 covers 12 residues. Germline CDR1 and CDR2: MGHDK and SYGVNS. The chain's CDR3 is CASSGTVHGYTF. CDR3 nucleotides: TGTGCCAGCAGTGGGACAGTCCATGGCTACACCTTC.

The chain combines TRBV7-9 with TRBJ2-7, with TRBD1 as a possible D gene (6 bases). The ends were cut back, 5 bases at V and 2 bases at J, with 16 bases in the middle. This CDR3 region has 15 residues. Per the germline V gene, CDR1 is SEHNR and CDR2 is FQNEAQ (reference sequence). Here the CDR3 DNA reads TGTGCCAGCAGCCAGGTGGGGGCTACAACCTACGAGCAGTACTTC. Amino acid sequence: CASSQVGATTYEQYF.

The rearrangement links TRBV6-2 or TRBV6-3 to TRBJ1-5; D remains ambiguous. The V gene lost 5 bases and the J gene lost 5 bases, with 13 bases spanning the gap. Germline V gene lookup returns CDR1 MNHEY and CDR2 SVGEGT. This CDR3 spans 14 amino acids. Written as DNA, the CDR3 is TGTGCCAGCAGTCCAGGACGTCAGCATCAGCCCCAGCATTTT. It yields the protein CASSPGRQHQPQHF.

The V and J genes are TRBV7-2 and TRBJ1-2, with D maybe TRBD1 (5 bases). Trimming removed 11 bases from V and 6 bases from J, with 19 bases in between. The CDR3 is made up of 13 amino acids. In germline, CDR1 is SGHTA, CDR2 FQGNSA. CDR3 sequence: CAEREFRVDGYTF. The CDR3 DNA sequence: TGTGCCGAAAGAGAATTCAGGGTGGATGGCTACACCTTC. The full variable domain, completed using reference TRBV7-2 and TRBJ1-2, is GAGVSQSPSNKVTEKGKDVELRCDPISGHTALYWYRQSLGQGLEFLIYFQGNSAPDKSGLPSDRFSAERTGGSVSTLTIQRTQQEDSAVYLCAEREFRVDGYTFGSGTRLTVV.

The V call is TRBV10-2, the J call TRBJ2-2; D possibly corresponds to TRBD2 (6 bases). CDR3 length: 15 residues. Trimming removed 6 bases at V and 4 bases at J, with 15 bases between. Germline V lookup: CDR1 WSHSY, CDR2 SAAADI. DNA of the CDR3: TGCGCCAGCAGCGCCTGGGACTCCTCCACCGGGGAGCTGTTTTTT. This encodes CASSAWDSSTGELFF.

The rearrangement joins TRBV28 to TRBJ2-7; D is undetermined. The CDR3 totals 13 residues. Germline assignment: CDR1 MDHEN and CDR2 SYDVKM. V lost 2 bases, J lost 2 bases, and 7 bases lay in between. CDR3 DNA: TGTGCCAGCAGTTTAGGTGGGCCCTACGAGCAGTACTTC. Protein sequence: CASSLGGPYEQYF.